This paragraph covers one TCR beta chain sequence. The antigen is unknown. Other nucleotide sequences from this sample produce the same CDR3. The sample is drawn from a study of shared clonotypes between healthy human individuals. Study-wide background: The study used three CD4 naive, three CD4 memory, two CD8 naive and one CD8 memory plate per donor. Study-level findings and limits: It was the few donors that limited the genetic and exposure-history diversity represented.

The CDR3 runs to 15 residues. V lost 1 base and J 0 bases, leaving 9 bases between the germline ends. CDR1 is LNHDA, CDR2 SQIVND, per germline (reference sequence). Naive CD4+ cells were CD45RA-selected; the remaining cells were memory. Some clones are missing from TCRdb's copy, which holds only in-frame ones; the method was immunoSEQ multiplex PCR. This table holds more than 2 million clones, roughly 96% found once. V gene TRBV19 combines with J gene TRBJ1-2; D is unresolved. The TCR comes from a man aged 18 to 30 in good health. The specimen sequenced was naive CD4+ T cells sorted from blood. Subset defined: CD45RA+ positively selected. This CDR3 is CASSIGPGANYGYTF. The CDR3 DNA reads as TGTGCCAGTAGTATAGGGCCAGGAGCTAACTATGGCTACACCTTC.